The clone carrying this TCR beta chain was detected only a few times. V lost 7 bases, J lost 4 bases, and 13 bases lay in between. CDR3 length: 13 residues. Germline assignment: CDR1 ENHRY and CDR2 SYGVKD. The sample originates from a study of blood T cell repertoires in COVID-19. Across the study: The cDNA or gDNA used as material had been derived from T cells, B-cell-depleted T cells, or PBMCs.

The table came from immunoSEQ multiplex PCR; TCRdb's copy has only in-frame clones and leaves some out. The sample contains over 200,000 clones, around 88% of which appear only once. The chain joins TRBV10-3 to TRBJ1-2; maybe TRBD1 (5 bases). The sample comprised PBMCs or T cells enriched from blood (not recorded which). The clonotype originates from a woman between 35 and 50 years old with acute COVID-19. Here the CDR3 DNA reads TGTGCCATCAATTCAGGGTCGGCCTATGGCTACACCTTC. Protein: CAINSGSAYGYTF.